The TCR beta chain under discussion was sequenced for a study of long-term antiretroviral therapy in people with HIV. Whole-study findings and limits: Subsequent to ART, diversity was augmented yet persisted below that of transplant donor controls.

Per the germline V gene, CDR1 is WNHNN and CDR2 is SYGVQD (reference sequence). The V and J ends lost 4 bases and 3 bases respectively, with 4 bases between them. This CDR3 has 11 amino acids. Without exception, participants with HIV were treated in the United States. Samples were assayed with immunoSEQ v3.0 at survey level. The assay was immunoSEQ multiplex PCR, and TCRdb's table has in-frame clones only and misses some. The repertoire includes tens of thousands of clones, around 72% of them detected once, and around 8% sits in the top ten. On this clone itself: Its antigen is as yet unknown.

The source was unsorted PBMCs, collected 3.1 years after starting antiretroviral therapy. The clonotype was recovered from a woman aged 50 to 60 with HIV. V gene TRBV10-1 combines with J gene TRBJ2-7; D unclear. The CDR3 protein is CASSGYYEQYF. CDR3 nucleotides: TGCGCCAGCAGTGGGTACTACGAGCAGTACTTC.